This T cell receptor beta chain came from a study of shared clonotypes between healthy human individuals. The protocol was immunoSEQ multiplex PCR, while the TCRdb copy is restricted to in-frame clones and leaves out a portion. Among under 1,100,000 clones, more than 75% were seen once, and the ten largest hold 0.61%. V was pared by 6 bases and J by 2 bases, with 13 bases between. This CDR3 has 14 amino acids. CDR1 is MDHEN and CDR2 is SYDVKM in the germline V gene. This sequence originates from a man aged 18 to 30 in good health. Some clones in this sample may be carry-over from other donors' samples. The V call is TRBV28, the J call TRBJ1-2; D is unclear. Sample: memory CD4+ T cells from PBMCs. The subset here: CD45RA-negative fraction. CDR3 in DNA: TGTGCCAGCAGGGGGTTAATACCGAACTATGGCTACACCTTC. Amino acid sequence: CASRGLIPNYGYTF.